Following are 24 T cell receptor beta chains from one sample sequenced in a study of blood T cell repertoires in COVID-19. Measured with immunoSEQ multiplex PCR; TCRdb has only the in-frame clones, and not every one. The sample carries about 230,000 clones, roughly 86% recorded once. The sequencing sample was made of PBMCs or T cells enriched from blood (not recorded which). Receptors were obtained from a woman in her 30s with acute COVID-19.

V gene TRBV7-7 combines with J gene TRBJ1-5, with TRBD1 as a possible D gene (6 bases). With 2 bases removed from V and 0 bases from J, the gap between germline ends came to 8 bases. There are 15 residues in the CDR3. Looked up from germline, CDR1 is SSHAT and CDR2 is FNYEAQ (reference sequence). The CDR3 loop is CASSLPGDSNQPQHF. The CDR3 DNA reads TGTGCCAGCAGCTTACCAGGGGATAGCAATCAGCCCCAGCATTTT.

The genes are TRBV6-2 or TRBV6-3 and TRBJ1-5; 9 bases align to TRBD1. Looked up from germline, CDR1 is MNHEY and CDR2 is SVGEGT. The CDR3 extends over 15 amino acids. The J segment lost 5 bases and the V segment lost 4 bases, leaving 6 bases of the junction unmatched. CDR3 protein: CASSSGTGKDQPQHF. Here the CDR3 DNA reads TGTGCCAGCAGTTCCGGGACAGGGAAAGATCAGCCCCAGCATTTT.

As DNA, the CDR3 is TGTGCCAGCAGGGGACAGAGAATCACTGAAGCTTTCTTT. Translation gives CASRGQRITEAFF. This sequence joins TRBV12-3 or TRBV12-4 and TRBJ1-1, with 7 bases aligning to TRBD1. V shed 6 bases and J 4 bases; nucleotides not matched to a gene: 5. The CDR3 spans 13 residues.

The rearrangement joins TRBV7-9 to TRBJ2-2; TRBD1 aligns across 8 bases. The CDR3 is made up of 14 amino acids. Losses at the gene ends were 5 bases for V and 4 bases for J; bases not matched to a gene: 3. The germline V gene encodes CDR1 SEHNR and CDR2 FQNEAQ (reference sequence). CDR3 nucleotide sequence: TGTGCCAGCAGCGATACAGGGGGCACCGGGGAGCTGTTTTTT. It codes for CASSDTGGTGELFF. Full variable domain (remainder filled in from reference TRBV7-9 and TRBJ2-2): DTGVSQNPRHKITKRGQNVTFRCDPISEHNRLYWYRQTLGQGPEFLTYFQNEAQLEKSRLLSDRFSAERPKGSFSTLEIQRTEQGDSAMYLCASSDTGGTGELFFGEGSRLTVL.

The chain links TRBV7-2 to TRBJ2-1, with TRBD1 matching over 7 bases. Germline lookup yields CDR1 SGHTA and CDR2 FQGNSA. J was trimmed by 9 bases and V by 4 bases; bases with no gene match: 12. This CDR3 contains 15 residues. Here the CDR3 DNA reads TGTGCCAGCAGCTCGCCGGGACAGAGTCACCGTGAGCAGTTCTTC. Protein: CASSSPGQSHREQFF.

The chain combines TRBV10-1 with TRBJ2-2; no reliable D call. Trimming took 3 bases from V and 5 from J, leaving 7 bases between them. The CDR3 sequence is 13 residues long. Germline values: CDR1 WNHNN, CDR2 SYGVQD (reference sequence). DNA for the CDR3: TGCGCCAGCAGTGAACTTTATACCGGGGAGCTGTTTTTT. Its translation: CASSELYTGELFF.

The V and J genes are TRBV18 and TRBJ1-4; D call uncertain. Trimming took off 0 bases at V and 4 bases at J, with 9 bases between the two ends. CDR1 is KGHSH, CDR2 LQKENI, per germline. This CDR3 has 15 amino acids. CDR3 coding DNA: TGTGCCAGCTCACCACCGGCGGGGTATAATGAAAAACTGTTTTTT. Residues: CASSPPAGYNEKLFF.

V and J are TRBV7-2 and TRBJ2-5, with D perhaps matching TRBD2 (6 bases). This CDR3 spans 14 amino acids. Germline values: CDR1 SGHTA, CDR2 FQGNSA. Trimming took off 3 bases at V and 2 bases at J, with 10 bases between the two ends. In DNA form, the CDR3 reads TGTGCCAGCAGCTTGGGCGGGGATCAAGAGACCCAGTACTTC. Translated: CASSLGGDQETQYF.

The CDR3 is CASSLTRIVNYGYTF. CDR3 nucleotides: TGTGCCAGCAGCTTAACCAGAATTGTTAACTATGGCTACACCTTC. The chain carries TRBV5-6 and TRBJ1-2; D not certain. CDR1 SGHDT and CDR2 YYEEEE come from the germline V gene. CDR3 size: 15 residues. V was clipped by 2 bases and J by 1 base, with 12 bases between them.

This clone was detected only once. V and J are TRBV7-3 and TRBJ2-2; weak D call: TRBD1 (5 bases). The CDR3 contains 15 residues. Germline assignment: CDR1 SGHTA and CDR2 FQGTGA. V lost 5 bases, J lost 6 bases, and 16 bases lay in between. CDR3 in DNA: TGTGCCAGCAGCCCTCAGGGCGCTCATGCCGGGGAGCTGTTTTTT. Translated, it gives CASSPQGAHAGELFF.

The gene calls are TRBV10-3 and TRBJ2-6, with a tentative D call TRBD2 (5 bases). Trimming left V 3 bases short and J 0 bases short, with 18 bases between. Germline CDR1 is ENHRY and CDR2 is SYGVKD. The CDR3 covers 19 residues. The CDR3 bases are TGTGCCATCAGTGAAGGCTCTGGGCAGACTATCTCTGGGGCCAACGTCCTGACTTTC. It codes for CAISEGSGQTISGANVLTF.

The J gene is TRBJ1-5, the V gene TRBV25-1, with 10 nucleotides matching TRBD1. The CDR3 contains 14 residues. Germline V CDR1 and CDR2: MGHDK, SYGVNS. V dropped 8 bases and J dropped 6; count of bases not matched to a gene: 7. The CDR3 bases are TGTGCCAGCCGGGGACAGGGGATTAGTCAGCCCCAGCATTTT. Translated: CASRGQGISQPQHF.

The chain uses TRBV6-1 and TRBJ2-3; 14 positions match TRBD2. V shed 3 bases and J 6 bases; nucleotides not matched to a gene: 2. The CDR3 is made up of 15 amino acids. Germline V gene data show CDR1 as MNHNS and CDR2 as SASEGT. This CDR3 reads CASSETSGGADTQYF. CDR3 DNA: TGTGCCAGCAGTGAGACTAGCGGGGGGGCCGATACGCAGTATTTT.

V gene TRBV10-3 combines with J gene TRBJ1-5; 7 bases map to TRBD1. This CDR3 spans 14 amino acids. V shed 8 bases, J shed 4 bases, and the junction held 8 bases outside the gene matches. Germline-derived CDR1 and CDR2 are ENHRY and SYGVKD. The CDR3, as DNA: TGTGCCATCGGATCGGACAGGAAGAATCAGCCCCAGCATTTT. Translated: CAIGSDRKNQPQHF.

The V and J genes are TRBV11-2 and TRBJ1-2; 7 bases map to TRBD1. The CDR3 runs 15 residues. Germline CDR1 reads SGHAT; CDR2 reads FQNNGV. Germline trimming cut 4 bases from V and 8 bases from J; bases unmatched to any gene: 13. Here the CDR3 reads CASSSIRDRFRGYTF. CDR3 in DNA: TGTGCCAGCAGCTCGATCCGGGACAGATTTCGCGGCTACACCTTC.

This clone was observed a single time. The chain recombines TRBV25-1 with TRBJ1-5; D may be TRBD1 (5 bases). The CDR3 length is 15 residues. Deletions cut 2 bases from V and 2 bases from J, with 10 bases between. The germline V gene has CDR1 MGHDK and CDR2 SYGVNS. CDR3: CASSEAGGGNQPQHF. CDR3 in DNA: TGTGCCAGCAGTGAAGCCGGGGGAGGCAATCAGCCCCAGCATTTT.

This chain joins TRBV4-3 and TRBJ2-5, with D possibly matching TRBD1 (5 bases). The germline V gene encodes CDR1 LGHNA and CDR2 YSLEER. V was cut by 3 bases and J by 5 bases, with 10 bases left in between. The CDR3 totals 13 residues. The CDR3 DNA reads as TGCGCCAGCAGCCAGTCAGGGCGGGAGACCCAGTACTTC. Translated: CASSQSGRETQYF.

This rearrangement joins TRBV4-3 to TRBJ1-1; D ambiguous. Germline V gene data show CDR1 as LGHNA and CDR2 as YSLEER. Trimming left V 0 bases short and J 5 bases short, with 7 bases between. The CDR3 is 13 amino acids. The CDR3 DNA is TGCGCCAGCAGCCAAGAACGGTGGACTGAAGCTTTCTTT. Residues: CASSQERWTEAFF.

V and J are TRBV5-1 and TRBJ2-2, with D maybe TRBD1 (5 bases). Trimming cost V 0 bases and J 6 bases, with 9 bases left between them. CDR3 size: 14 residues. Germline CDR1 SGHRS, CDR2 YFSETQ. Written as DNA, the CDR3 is TGCGCCAGCAGCTTGGGCAGGGTAGCCGGGGAGCTGTTTTTT. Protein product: CASSLGRVAGELFF.

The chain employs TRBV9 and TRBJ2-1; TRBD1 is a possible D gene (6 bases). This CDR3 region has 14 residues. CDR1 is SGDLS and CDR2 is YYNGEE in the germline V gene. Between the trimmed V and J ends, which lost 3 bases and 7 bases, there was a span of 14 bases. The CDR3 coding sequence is TGTGCCAGCAGCGGCAGCAGGGGCATGAATGAGCAGTTCTTC. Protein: CASSGSRGMNEQFF.

CDR3 residues: CASSPRSRRAGSTDTQYF. In DNA, the CDR3 is TGCGCCAGCAGCCCAAGAAGTAGGAGGGCCGGAAGCACAGATACGCAGTATTTT. This chain joins TRBV4-1 and TRBJ2-3; a weak D match, TRBD2 (6 bases). Germline V gene data show CDR1 as MGHRA and CDR2 as YSYEKL. The CDR3 is made up of 18 amino acids. V lost 4 bases and J 0 bases, leaving 20 bases between the germline ends.

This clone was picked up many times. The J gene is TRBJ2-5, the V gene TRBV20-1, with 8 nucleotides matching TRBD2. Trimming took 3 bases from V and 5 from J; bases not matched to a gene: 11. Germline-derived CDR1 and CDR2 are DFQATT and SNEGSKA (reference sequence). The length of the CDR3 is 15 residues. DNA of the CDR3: TGCAGTGCTAGTCGTCTGCGGACTAGCTTGGAGACCCAGTACTTC. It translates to CSASRLRTSLETQYF.

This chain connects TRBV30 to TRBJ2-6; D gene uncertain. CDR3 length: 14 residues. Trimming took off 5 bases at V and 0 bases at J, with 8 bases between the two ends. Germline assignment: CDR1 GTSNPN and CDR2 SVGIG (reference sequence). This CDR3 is CAWVLSSGANVLTF. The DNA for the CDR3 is TGTGCCTGGGTTCTGAGCTCTGGGGCCAACGTCCTGACTTTC.

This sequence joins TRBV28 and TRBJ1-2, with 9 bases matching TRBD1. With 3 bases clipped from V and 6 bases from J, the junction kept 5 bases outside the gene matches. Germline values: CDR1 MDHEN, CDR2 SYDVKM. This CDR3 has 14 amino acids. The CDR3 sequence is CASSLGQGFHGYTF. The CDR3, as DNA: TGTGCCAGCAGTTTGGGACAGGGTTTCCATGGCTACACCTTC.